A single sample is the source of the 22 T cell receptor beta chains below, sequenced in a study of response to subunit inactivated influenza vaccine. From the RT-PCR reads, TCRdb called clonotypes with MiXCR, one entry per CDR3 protein. The table lists roughly 190,000 distinct CDR3 sequences, more than 10% of them singletons. The sample was also reused in another study, on T cells expressing NK-cell markers. This second study says: A 5'RACE template switching approach incorporating UMIs was used to make TCR beta cDNA.

This specimen consisted of CD8+ T cells sorted from PBMCs, obtained roughly 12 days after vaccination. The receptors stem from a man aged 50-60 years who received an inactivated influenza vaccine.

This clonotype appeared a few times. The gene calls are TRBV27 and TRBJ2-7, with 7 bases matching TRBD2. The germline V gene has CDR1 MNHEY and CDR2 SMNVEV (reference sequence). The CDR3 is 14 amino acids. Losses at the gene ends were 5 bases for V and 5 bases for J; bases not matched to a gene: 9. CDR3 bases: TGTGCCAGCAGTCCCAACCAGCGGGGAGACGAGCAGTACTTC. Its translation: CASSPNQRGDEQYF.

The CDR3 sequence: CASSLPLTDTQYF. The DNA for the CDR3 is TGTGCCAGCAGCTTACCCCTCACAGATACGCAGTATTTT. V gene TRBV7-9 combines with J gene TRBJ2-3; D is uncertain. The CDR3 has 13 amino acids. Trimming took 2 bases from V and 2 from J, leaving 5 bases between them. CDR1 and CDR2 from the germline V gene are SEHNR and FQNEAQ (reference sequence).

The rearrangement links TRBV6-1 to TRBJ2-7; TRBD2 agrees at 11 bases. The CDR3 consists of 14 residues. Germline V lookup: CDR1 MNHNS, CDR2 SASEGT. The V segment lost 7 bases and the J segment 7 bases; nucleotides outside the gene matches: 9. The CDR3 DNA is TGTGCCAGCACCGGGACTAGCGGACAAAGGGAGCAGTACTTC. Encoded protein: CASTGTSGQREQYF.

This clonotype showed up just a few times. V gene TRBV7-9 combines with J gene TRBJ2-1, with 7 bases that match TRBD2. The CDR3 has 17 amino acids. After removal of 5 bases from V and 0 bases from J, the junction contained 10 bases not matched to a gene. Germline V CDR1 and CDR2: SEHNR, FQNEAQ (reference sequence). In DNA form, the CDR3 reads TGTGCCAGCAGCCTGCCGCTAGCGGCCAGCTCCTACAATGAGCAGTTCTTC. Translation: CASSLPLAASSYNEQFF.

The chain has TRBV11-2 and TRBJ1-1, with 8 bases matching TRBD1. Germline CDR1 and CDR2: SGHAT and FQNNGV. The CDR3 has 13 residues. V dropped 8 bases and J dropped 4; count of bases not matched to a gene: 6. The CDR3 bases are TGTGCCAGCTGGACAGGGACTCGCACTGAAGCTTTCTTT. It specifies CASWTGTRTEAFF.

This chain uses TRBV20-1 with TRBJ1-6, with 7 bases that match TRBD1. V dropped 1 base and J dropped 3; count of bases not matched to a gene: 6. CDR1 and CDR2 from the germline V gene are DFQATT and SNEGSKA (reference sequence). The CDR3 totals 16 residues. DNA of the CDR3: TGCAGTGCTAGAGTCTACCCAGGGGGCTATAATTCACCCCTCCACTTT. This encodes CSARVYPGGYNSPLHF.

This clonotype was picked up a small number of times. The chain links TRBV20-1 to TRBJ2-1; 14 bases match TRBD2. Germline V gives CDR1 DFQATT, CDR2 SNEGSKA (reference sequence). This CDR3 has 15 residues. V was pared by 6 bases and J by 6 bases, with 7 bases of the junction left unmatched. The CDR3 protein is CSAAAGTSGGNEQFF. CDR3 coding DNA: TGCAGTGCCGCGGCCGGGACTAGCGGGGGCAATGAGCAGTTCTTC.

The chain joins TRBV4-3 to TRBJ2-7; D uncertain. In germline, CDR1 is LGHNA, CDR2 YSLEER. CDR3 size: 14 residues. V lost 1 base to trimming and J lost 2 bases, with 9 bases between them. CDR3 nucleotides: TGCGCCAGCAGCCAAGCCATAGGGCCCTACGAGCAGTACTTC. Its translation is CASSQAIGPYEQYF.

The chain employs TRBV9 and TRBJ2-2, with D maybe TRBD1 (6 bases). Germline loops: CDR1 SGDLS, CDR2 YYNGEE. Trimming pared 8 bases from V and 0 bases from J, leaving 11 bases between. This CDR3 is built from 14 residues. The CDR3 DNA follows: TGTGCCAGGGCGGACAGACCGAACACCGGGGAGCTGTTTTTT. Its translation: CARADRPNTGELFF.

This clonotype was counted a few times. CDR3 nucleotides: TGCGCCAGCAGCCAAGATTCTAGGGTTACGAACTATGGCTACACCTTC. Its translation is CASSQDSRVTNYGYTF. The chain uses TRBV4-3 and TRBJ1-2; the D is unclear. Germline CDR1 reads LGHNA; CDR2 reads YSLEER. This CDR3 has 16 amino acids. The ends were cut back, 0 bases at V and 2 bases at J, with 13 bases in the middle.

This clonotype was recorded at least ten times. This sequence joins TRBV12-3 or TRBV12-4 and TRBJ2-3; the D is unclear. CDR3 length: 16 residues. With 1 base removed from V and 0 bases from J, the gap between germline ends came to 11 bases. CDR3 sequence: CASSLEGLGSTDTQYF. DNA for the CDR3: TGTGCCAGCAGTTTAGAAGGGCTGGGGAGCACAGATACGCAGTATTTT.

The rearrangement uses TRBV7-9 and TRBJ1-6; D is undetermined. Germline CDR1 is SEHNR and CDR2 is FQNEAQ (reference sequence). CDR3 length: 12 amino acids. V was pared by 7 bases and J by 6 bases, with 7 bases between. Written as DNA, the CDR3 is TGTGCCAGCAAGGGTTCTAATTCACCCCTCCACTTT. As protein: CASKGSNSPLHF.

This clonotype was detected a few times. The rearrangement uses TRBV4-1 and TRBJ2-1, with TRBD1 identical over 10 bases. Germline-derived CDR1 and CDR2 are MGHRA and YSYEKL. The CDR3 has 15 amino acids. The trim removed 6 bases at V and 3 bases at J, leaving 5 bases unmatched. The CDR3 protein is CASSRRDRGYNEQFF. The DNA of the CDR3 is TGCGCCAGCAGTCGCCGGGACAGGGGCTACAATGAGCAGTTCTTC.

The CDR3 nucleotides read TGTGCCAGCAGTTACCTGACAGGGTATGGCTACACCTTC. Its protein is CASSYLTGYGYTF. The chain uses TRBV6-5 and TRBJ1-2; 7 bases map to TRBD1. The CDR3 has 13 amino acids. Germline V lookup: CDR1 MNHEY, CDR2 SVGAGI. V dropped 2 bases and J dropped 5; count of bases not matched to a gene: 2.

This clonotype has at least ten counts. The CDR3 reads CASSQEWTDNTGELFF. CDR3 sequence (DNA): TGCGCCAGCAGCCAGGAATGGACGGACAACACCGGGGAGCTGTTTTTT. V gene TRBV4-3 combines with J gene TRBJ2-2; no definite D call. The CDR3 extends over 16 amino acids. Germline assignment: CDR1 LGHNA and CDR2 YSLEER. Trimming left V 3 bases short and J 2 bases short, with 13 bases between.

This chain connects TRBV7-8 to TRBJ2-7; a weak D match, TRBD2 (5 bases). The CDR3 has 18 residues. Trimming pared 5 bases from V and 5 bases from J, leaving 28 bases between. Germline loops: CDR1 SGHVS, CDR2 FQNEAQ. This CDR3 reads CASSLPDSWVNAWNEQYF. The CDR3 DNA reads TGTGCCAGCAGCCTGCCGGACTCGTGGGTAAATGCTTGGAACGAGCAGTACTTC.

This sequence joins TRBV4-2 and TRBJ1-1, with 8 positions matching TRBD1. The CDR3 has 17 residues. Germline lookup yields CDR1 LGHNA and CDR2 YNFKEQ. Trimming cost V 1 base and J 0 bases; bases outside gene matches: 7. CDR3 loop: CASSQARTGLMNTEAFF. CDR3 nucleotides: TGTGCCAGCAGCCAAGCTAGGACAGGGCTCATGAACACTGAAGCTTTCTTT.

The sample holds a few counts of this clonotype. V is TRBV24-1 and J is TRBJ2-5; 11 bases agree with TRBD2. The V gene end was trimmed by 3 bases and the J gene end by 4 bases; junction bases not matched to a gene: 9. The CDR3 is made up of 17 amino acids. Germline V CDR1 and CDR2: KGHDR, SFDVKD. The CDR3 reads CATSDLVAGGPGETQYF. DNA for the CDR3: TGTGCCACCAGTGATCTGGTAGCGGGGGGGCCAGGAGAGACCCAGTACTTC.

The V gene is TRBV7-9, the J gene TRBJ1-2; D is perhaps TRBD1 (5 bases). The CDR3 extends over 15 amino acids. Germline CDR1 SEHNR, CDR2 FQNEAQ (reference sequence). The V end was cut by 5 bases, the J end by 0 bases, with 13 bases between. CDR3 nucleotides: TGTGCCAGCAGCCCAGGGACTTCCTCTAACTATGGCTACACCTTC. It specifies CASSPGTSSNYGYTF.

This clonotype was seen a handful of times. The genes are TRBV9 and TRBJ2-7; D could derive from TRBD1 or TRBD2 (7 bases each). The V end lost 4 bases, the J end lost 2 bases, and 16 bases lay between the germline ends. From germline, CDR1 is SGDLS and CDR2 YYNGEE. This CDR3 has 15 residues. CDR3: CASSSSGGDPYEQYF. The CDR3 DNA reads TGTGCCAGCAGCTCTTCAGGGGGGGATCCCTACGAGCAGTACTTC.

The V gene is TRBV9, the J gene TRBJ2-7, with 14 bases matching TRBD2. The CDR3 is made up of 16 amino acids. The J segment lost 2 bases and the V segment lost 3 bases, leaving 4 bases of the junction unmatched. Looked up from germline, CDR1 is SGDLS and CDR2 is YYNGEE. The CDR3 loop is CASSASGLAGAYEQYF. In DNA form, the CDR3 reads TGTGCCAGCAGCGCGTCGGGACTAGCGGGAGCCTACGAGCAGTACTTC.

This clonotype was seen only a few times. The junction departs from germline at one end; a sequencing error may be responsible. The chain couples TRBV7-7 to TRBJ2-1; 11 bases map to TRBD2. Germline V gene sequence: CDR1 SSHAT, CDR2 FNYEAQ (reference sequence). There are 19 residues in the CDR3. DNA for the CDR3: TGTGCTAGCAGCGCGGGACCCCGACTAGCGGGGACAGCCTACAATGAGCAGTTCTTC. As protein: CASSAGPRLAGTAYNEQFF. Looking up the rest from reference TRBV7-7 and TRBJ2-1 gives the full variable domain: GAGVSQSPRYKVTKRGQDVTLRCDPISSHATLYWYQQALGQGPEFLTYFNYEAQPDKSGLPSDRFSAERPEGSISTLTIQRTEQRDSAMYRCASSAGPRLAGTAYNEQFFGPGTRLTVL.